This entry is about one T cell receptor beta chain. The source of the sample is a study of a mutant IDH1 vaccine in newly diagnosed glioma. Study context: Treated patients, about 60% male and around 40% female, averaged roughly 43 years of age. Receipt of radiotherapy, temozolomide, or both preceded the study, and most received both.

The table came from immunoSEQ multiplex PCR; TCRdb's copy has only in-frame clones and leaves some out. Here the sample spans roughly 99,000 clones, around 90% being singletons. Stated time point: baseline, week 1 (first vaccination visit). The sample's treatment: pre-vaccination baseline after standard-of-care therapy. The germline V and J ends were trimmed by 4 bases and 4 bases, with 10 bases remaining between them. The length of the CDR3 is 13 residues. Germline loops: CDR1 WNHNN, CDR2 SYGVQD (reference sequence). Sample: PBMCs, taken from a glioma patient treated with radiotherapy, temozolomide or both. The V gene is TRBV10-1, the J gene TRBJ1-1; a possible D gene is TRBD1 (6 bases). The source of this sequence is a woman aged 45 to 65 with glioma. Written as DNA, the CDR3 is TGCGCCAGCAGTGTCGGGGGCAGCACTGAAGCTTTCTTT. Protein product: CASSVGGSTEAFF.